A selection of T cell receptor beta chains follows, all from one sample in a study of early T cells in non-severe SARS-CoV-2 infection. Using its own MiXCR run on the 5' RACE reads, TCRdb lists one record per CDR3 protein. The data show around 67,000 distinct CDR3 sequences, 9.5% to 12% seen once. The material sequenced was whole blood, taken at baseline. The receptors were gathered from an adult who was a healthcare worker with PCR-confirmed SARS-CoV-2 infection or an uninfected control (not recorded which). The conserved cysteine and the conserved F or W are not part of the CDR3 here.

v_call	cdr3_length	j_call	cdr3_aa
TRBV5-1	12	TRBJ1-6	ASTQWEGRSPLH
TRBV6-1	10	TRBJ1-5	ASSEDGGPQH
TRBV6-1	14	TRBJ1-1	ASSEEGRSRNTEAF
TRBV7-9	13	TRBJ2-7	ASSPGPGASYEQY
TRBV7-6	13	TRBJ2-5	ASSLKRSYQETQY
TRBV20-1	10	TRBJ1-5	SAGEAGQPQH
TRBV6-6	15	TRBJ2-7	ASSPLAGGQYTYEQY
TRBV7-8	8	TRBJ2-1	ASSGNEQF
TRBV5-1	13	TRBJ2-3	ASSLGESPTDTQY
TRBV20-1	11	TRBJ2-5	SARVSSQETQY
TRBV5-1	14	TRBJ2-3	ASSPTGRGGTDTQY
TRBV7-9	9	TRBJ2-2	ARENTGELF
TRBV5-1	12	TRBJ2-7	ASSSLLDSYEQY
TRBV18	12	TRBJ2-7	ASRTLSTGDEQY
TRBV6-1	12	TRBJ2-7	ASSVFGPDYEQY
TRBV6-2/TRBV6-3	11	TRBJ2-7	ASRDSLSWEQY
TRBV5-1	12	TRBJ2-5	ASSPRVGEETQY
TRBV13	13	TRBJ1-2	ASSSTGLVDYGYT
TRBV2	12	TRBJ1-5	ASSDRERNQPQH
TRBV7-2	11	TRBJ2-3	ASSSGRINTQY
TRBV6-1	13	TRBJ2-3	ASRRIQASTDTQY
TRBV2	11	TRBJ2-1	ASSDRNYNEQF
TRBV7-3	14	TRBJ2-3	ASSLHAAGEADTQY
TRBV5-1	13	TRBJ2-5	ASRRASGGQETQY
TRBV5-6	13	TRBJ2-7	ASSPKRVSSYEQY
TRBV4-3	13	TRBJ1-1	ASSQVDRGSTEAF
TRBV10-3	13	TRBJ2-5	AISEQVSGKETQY